These 5 T cell receptor beta chains were all obtained from the same sample, sequenced in a study of T-cell reconstitution after alpha-beta-depleted transplantation in children. The TCRbeta library was prepared with unique molecular identifiers. TCRdb reprocessed the PCR reads via MiXCR and lists one record per CDR3 protein. The sample yields around 450,000 distinct CDR3 sequences, 43% seen once. The starting material was PBMCs, obtained before TCRalphabeta/CD19-depleted stem cell transplant. The source is a girl aged 2 to 10 with aplastic anemia, due to receive a stem cell transplant.

This clonotype was recorded many times. The chain couples TRBV3-1 to TRBJ2-1, with 10 bases that match TRBD2. Germline assignment: CDR1 LGHDT and CDR2 YNNKEL (reference sequence). Losses at the gene ends were 1 base for V and 9 bases for J; bases not matched to a gene: 3. This CDR3 has 14 amino acids. CDR3 loop: CASSQGLAGSEQFF. Here the CDR3 DNA reads TGTGCCAGCAGCCAAGGACTAGCGGGCAGTGAGCAGTTCTTC.

This chain's CDR3 is CASSLVRGAELGDTQYF. In DNA, the CDR3 is TGTGCCAGCAGCTTAGTTCGGGGCGCAGAACTAGGAGATACGCAGTATTTT. The chain uses TRBV11-2 and TRBJ2-3; D assignment may be TRBD1 or TRBD2 (5 bases each). Per the germline V gene, CDR1 is SGHAT and CDR2 is FQNNGV. This CDR3 spans 17 amino acids. V lost 1 base to trimming and J lost 5 bases, with 19 bases between them. The variable domain in full, completed from reference TRBV11-2 and TRBJ2-3, reads EAGVAQSPRYKIIEKRQSVAFWCNPISGHATLYWYQQILGQGPKLLIQFQNNGVVDDSQLPKDRFSAERLKGVDSTLKIQPAKLEDSAVYLCASSLVRGAELGDTQYFGPGTRLTVL.

This clonotype was recorded a few times. This chain connects TRBV20-1 to TRBJ2-7; TRBD2 is a possible D gene (6 bases). There are 15 residues in the CDR3. Germline lookup yields CDR1 DFQATT and CDR2 SNEGSKA (reference sequence). Between the trimmed V and J ends, which lost 6 bases and 5 bases, there was a span of 23 bases. CDR3 residues: CSARAPSLPGDEQYF. The CDR3, as DNA: TGCAGTGCCCGTGCCCCTTCCCTCCCGGGGGACGAGCAGTACTTC.

This clonotype has at least ten counts. The chain combines TRBV5-1 with TRBJ2-3; TRBD2 is a possible D gene (5 bases). The V gene's germline CDR1 is SGHRS and CDR2 YFSETQ. The CDR3 sequence is 15 residues long. The V end lost 0 bases, the J end lost 2 bases, and 10 bases lay between the germline ends. CDR3 region: CASSLVQDSTDTQYF. The CDR3 nucleotides read TGCGCCAGCAGCTTGGTCCAGGACTCCACAGATACGCAGTATTTT.

This clonotype has at least ten counts. The chain uses TRBV12-3 or TRBV12-4 and TRBJ2-1; 8 nucleotides line up with TRBD2. The CDR3 is made up of 15 amino acids. V lost 1 base to trimming and J lost 7 bases; unmatched junction nucleotides: 6. CDR3 DNA: TGTGCCAGCAGTTTAGTCGGGAGGGCCGGGAATGAGCAGTTCTTC. Amino acid sequence: CASSLVGRAGNEQFF.